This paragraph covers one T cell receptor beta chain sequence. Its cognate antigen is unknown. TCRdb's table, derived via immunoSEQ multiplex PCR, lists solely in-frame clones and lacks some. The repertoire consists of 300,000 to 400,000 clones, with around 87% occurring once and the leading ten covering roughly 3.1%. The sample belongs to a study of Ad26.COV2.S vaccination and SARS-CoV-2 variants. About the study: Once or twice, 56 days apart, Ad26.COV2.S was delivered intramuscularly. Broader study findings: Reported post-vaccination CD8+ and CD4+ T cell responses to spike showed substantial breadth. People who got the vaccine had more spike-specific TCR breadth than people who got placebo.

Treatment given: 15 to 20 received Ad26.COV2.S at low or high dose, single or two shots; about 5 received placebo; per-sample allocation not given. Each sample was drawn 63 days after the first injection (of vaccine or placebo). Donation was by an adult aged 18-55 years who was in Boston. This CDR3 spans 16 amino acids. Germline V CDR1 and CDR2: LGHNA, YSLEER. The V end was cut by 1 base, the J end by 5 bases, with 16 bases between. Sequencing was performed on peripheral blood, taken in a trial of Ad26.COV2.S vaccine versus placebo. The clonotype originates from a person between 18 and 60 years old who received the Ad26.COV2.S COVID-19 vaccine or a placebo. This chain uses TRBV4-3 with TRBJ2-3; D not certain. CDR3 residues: CASSQATLGDGDTQYF. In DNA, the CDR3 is TGCGCCAGCAGCCAAGCCACCCTTGGAGACGGAGATACGCAGTATTTT.